The entry below describes one TCR beta chain. Its specificity is not known. This entry belongs to a study of blood T cells in healthy people across ages. Overall study results and limits: Per million T cells, the diversity of TCR beta decreased roughly linearly as age advanced.

Every donor gave roughly 9.2 milliliters of peripheral blood. V shed 6 bases and J 6 bases; nucleotides not matched to a gene: 7. The germline CDR1 and CDR2 sequences are SGHVS and FNYEAQ. The CDR3 loop spans 15 amino acids. Using a J-beta primer mix together with a sample-barcoded 5' primer, a second PCR was run for about 6 to 12 cycles. Each single sample gave us at least 2.5 million CDR3-containing paired-end reads. Via MiXCR, TCRdb re-called the 5' RACE reads, giving one row per CDR3 protein. Seen here are 1.5 million to 1.8 million distinct CDR3 sequences, roughly two fifths observed once, and the top ten hold less than 5%.

V and J are TRBV7-6 and TRBJ2-3; 12 bases fit TRBD2. Sequenced material: blood. The TCR originated in a woman aged 18-30 years in good health. The CDR3 DNA is TGTGCCAGCAGACCTAGCGGGAGGGCCAAGGATACGCAGTATTTT. Amino acids: CASRPSGRAKDTQYF.